This entry features one T cell receptor beta chain sequence. Its antigen is unknown. No base quality information exists; no much larger clone differs at one position. Each donor gave one peripheral blood draw, approximately 110 mL on average, collected into heparinised tubes. A BD FACSAria II and a panel including CD45RO, CCR7, CD25, CD127, CD95 and CD27 were used to sort naive, central memory, regulatory and stem cell-like memory CD4+ T cells. All sorted populations exceeded 95% purity. PBMCs were separated immediately by Lymphoprep density gradient centrifugation and were stained directly, without being cultured. So that batch effects would be minimized, each experiment stained and sorted samples in pairs, pairing one healthy donor with one patient. These data originate in a study of beta chain features in type 1 diabetes (dated by TCRdb to the late 2010s). For context, the study as a whole: Patients and healthy donors did not differ in mean age, gender distribution, total cell number or subset yield. Across all samples, almost 110 million sorted cells were examined, and cell number per subset correlated strongly with RNA yield. Regulatory and stem cell-like memory subsets were isolated from only 8 patients and 8 healthy donors, whereas naive and central memory subsets came from all 30 or so donors. In the study, recently diagnosed type 1 diabetes patients and matched healthy donors were compared on the TCRB repertoires of their sorted circulating CD4+ T cell subsets.

CDR1 LNHDA and CDR2 SQIVND were looked up in the germline V gene (reference sequence). V has 10 bases trimmed and J has 6 bases trimmed; junction bases matching no gene number 8. Including cysteine and phenylalanine, the CDR3 has 13 amino acids. Left in the record is the CDR3 DNA by itself, 39 bases read in frame from the first base. The entire amount of isolated RNA was reverse transcribed using the High Capacity cDNA Reverse Transcription Kit, so the sequenced TCRB transcripts were expressed ones. Deep immunoSEQ sequencing was applied to naive, central memory and regulatory T cell samples, giving an average of around 4 million total reads per sample. Sorted cells were lysed in RLT buffer, and RNA was extracted using DNase-treated RNeasy Micro or Mini kits according to cell number. Each cell subset was processed separately to prevent cross-contamination, with patient and healthy donor samples processed together. Using the immunoSEQ multiplex PCR, TCRB sequences were amplified from cDNA into 87-bp fragments spanning the CDR3 region. Amplicons were sequenced on the Illumina HiSeq platform. The published analysis was carried out like this. Synthetic template baselines were used to correct PCR bias computationally, reads within Hamming distance 2 were collapsed, and singletons that could not be merged were discarded. Reads were aligned against IMGT so that V, D and J genes, CDR3 length and insertions or deletions at six rearrangement sites could be assigned. Within each subset, clonotype counts were normalized to sorted cell number, after which true diversity and Gini coefficients were computed with the tcR R package. Repertoire sharing was quantified using the overlap coefficient calculated on TCRB nucleotide sequences. Out-of-frame TCRB sequences from naive cells were analyzed as a proxy for the pre-selection repertoire. TCRdb carries this immuneACCESS record with in-frame sequences only. Its versions omit some clonotypes, under half of them owing to an unresolved V gene in the studies checked, with the rest unexplained. Clone size and V and J calls were adopted from that table, with D and trimming inferred from the DNA. This sample gives nearly 250,000 clones in total; 14% of them show up just once. The ten most abundant clones make up 0.025% to 0.03% of the sample.

The research as a whole found: Fewer insertions and more nucleotide deletions at VDJ recombination sites were observed in patients with type 1 diabetes, implying thymic rearrangement abnormalities. Because the HLA sub-analyses included only small numbers of individuals, any influence of HLA type on TCRB rearrangement was left unresolved. Naive, central memory and regulatory TCRB repertoires appeared to be more alike among patients than among healthy donors. Type 1 diabetes patients showed a moderate but significant shortening of TCRB CDR3 length in all four CD4+ subsets. Shorter templates might have been favored by PCR, but patient and control samples were amplified and corrected together, so both groups would have been affected equally by any skew. Because cDNA rather than genomic DNA was sequenced, highly expressing activated cells could have been over-represented, although no difference in activation and CD3 levels was found between groups.

The specimen sequenced was naive CD4+ T cells from blood. The sample's cell subset or site label, in plain terms: true naive CD4+ T cells. The sequence was collected from a woman in her thirties or forties in good health. This sequence uses TRBV19 and TRBJ1-5; 8 central nucleotides agree with TRBD1. The CDR3 region has the sequence CATSRQGAQPQHF. The DNA sequence follows: TGTGCCACCTCTCGGCAGGGGGCTCAGCCCCAGCATTTT.